Sequencing of this T cell receptor beta chain was carried out in a study of immune heterogeneity within non-small cell lung tumors (dated by TCRdb to 2016 to 2019). Turning to the overall study: By histology, the tumors included roughly 11 non-squamous carcinomas, several squamous cell carcinomas and 1 tumor not otherwise specified. To look at intratumoral immune heterogeneity, the study ran whole-exome sequencing, RNA-seq and TCR beta repertoire sequencing on several spatially distinct regions taken from every NSCLC tumor. TCR repertoire analysis included about 57 tumor loci from around 16 patients, whereas transcriptome data included only about 48 loci from about a dozen patients. Binding of neoantigens to the HLA alleles of each patient was predicted with netMHCpan-3.0 for mutant peptides of 8 to 11 amino acids.

Points the paper makes about the study in general: Individual patients mostly had different high-frequency TCR beta clonotypes. Local tumor mutational burden and local T-cell repertoire clonality had a statistically significant but moderate positive correlation (R about 0.3). Within a given patient, the same dominant CDR3B clonotypes showed up repeatedly across loci, although different tumor locations also carried unique high-frequency clones.

The TCR beta CDR3 region was amplified with a multiplex PCR system, in which a first round of 10 to 11 cycles was run using 32 V-gene forward and 13 J-gene reverse primers. The first PCR round used a QIAGEN Multiplex PCR Kit, and the primer sequences were filed in Chinese patent CN105087789A. Illumina universal primers were added in a second PCR round performed with the Phusion High-Fidelity PCR Kit. TCR libraries were paired-end sequenced at 151 bp read length on the Illumina HiSeq X Ten platform. The authors' pipeline ran thus. Reads without multiplex PCR primers were removed using Cutadapt, read pairs were merged using PEAR, and CDR3 regions were called using MiXCR with default settings. Repertoire diversity used Shannon entropy, and clonality was computed as one minus Shannon entropy divided by ln of productive unique sequence count. Clonotypes at a frequency of at least 0.5% were defined as dominant or high-frequency T-cell clones. TCRdb reprocessed the public reads (quality trimming at Q25 with fastp, clone calling with MiXCR) and kept in-frame beta chains. Rows are unified per CDR3 protein, each entry keeping the most common DNA and genes. TCRdb's processing, not the authors' own work, is the source of the V and J calls. This sample gives fewer than 12,000 distinct CDR3 sequences in total; roughly 26% of them show up just once. The ten top clones hold 10% to 15% of the sample.

Genomic DNA extracted from bulk tumor tissue served as TCR template, with 600 ng gDNA amplified per sample. During surgery, multiple biopsies were taken from each primary tumor, with sampling sites spaced as far apart as possible within the tumor mass. Patients in the study cohort, which was described as untreated, were newly diagnosed NSCLC cases going through curative surgery. The donors were over 12 patients with newly diagnosed non-small cell lung cancer who were having surgery with curative intent. The resected tumor masses were reviewed by two independent pathologists. Sequencing was performed only on DNA and RNA samples of high quality. By share, this clonotype ranks as medium-sized (0.01 to 0.1%). Its antigen has not been determined. No much larger clone is present one base from it, and per-base qualities are unavailable. The sequencing input was lung tumor tissue. This TCR came from a man aged 45-65 years with non-small cell lung cancer.

The CDR3 has the sequence CASSLGTSRYNEQFF. The DNA sequence is TGTGCCAGCAGCTTAGGGACTAGCAGATACAATGAGCAGTTCTTC. The rearranged segments are TRBV7-2 and TRBJ2-1, with TRBD2 identical over 8 junction bases. From the cysteine up to the phenylalanine, the CDR3 has a length of 15 residues. Kept here is only the CDR3 DNA, which spans 45 bases and is read in frame from base 1. After removal of 1 base from V and 4 bases from J, the junction retains 3 bases not matched to a gene. CDR1 SGHTA and CDR2 FQGNSA were looked up in the germline V gene.